This TCR beta chain is drawn from a study of patients and donors after allogeneic stem cell transplantation. TCRdb re-called the RT-PCR reads with MiXCR, one entry per CDR3 protein. The sample yields over 350,000 distinct CDR3 sequences, more than 15% seen once. The CDR3 covers 12 residues. With 7 bases removed from V and 2 bases from J, the gap between germline ends came to 9 bases. Looked up from germline, CDR1 is SEHNR and CDR2 is FQNEAQ (reference sequence). This sequence joins TRBV7-9 and TRBJ2-7, with D hard to call. The material sequenced was blood, either unsorted or a sorted T cell fraction (not recorded which). The receptor was isolated from a human donor who was either an allogeneic HSCT recipient or a stem cell or donor lymphocyte infusion donor (not recorded which). It is not recorded whose cells these are; they may come from a transplant donor. DNA of the CDR3: TGTGCCAGCACCCAAAGTACCTACGAGCAGTACTTC. Protein sequence: CASTQSTYEQYF.